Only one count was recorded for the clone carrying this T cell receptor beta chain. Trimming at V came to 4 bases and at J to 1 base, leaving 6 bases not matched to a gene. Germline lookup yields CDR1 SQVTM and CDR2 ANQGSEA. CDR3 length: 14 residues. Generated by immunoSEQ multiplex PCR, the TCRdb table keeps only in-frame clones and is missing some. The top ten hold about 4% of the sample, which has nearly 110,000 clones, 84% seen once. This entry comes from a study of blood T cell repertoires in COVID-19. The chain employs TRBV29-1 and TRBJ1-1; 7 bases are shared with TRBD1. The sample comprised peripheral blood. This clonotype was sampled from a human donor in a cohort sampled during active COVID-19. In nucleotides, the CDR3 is TGCAGCGTTGTAACAGGGGAATGGAACACTGAAGCTTTCTTT. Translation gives CSVVTGEWNTEAFF.